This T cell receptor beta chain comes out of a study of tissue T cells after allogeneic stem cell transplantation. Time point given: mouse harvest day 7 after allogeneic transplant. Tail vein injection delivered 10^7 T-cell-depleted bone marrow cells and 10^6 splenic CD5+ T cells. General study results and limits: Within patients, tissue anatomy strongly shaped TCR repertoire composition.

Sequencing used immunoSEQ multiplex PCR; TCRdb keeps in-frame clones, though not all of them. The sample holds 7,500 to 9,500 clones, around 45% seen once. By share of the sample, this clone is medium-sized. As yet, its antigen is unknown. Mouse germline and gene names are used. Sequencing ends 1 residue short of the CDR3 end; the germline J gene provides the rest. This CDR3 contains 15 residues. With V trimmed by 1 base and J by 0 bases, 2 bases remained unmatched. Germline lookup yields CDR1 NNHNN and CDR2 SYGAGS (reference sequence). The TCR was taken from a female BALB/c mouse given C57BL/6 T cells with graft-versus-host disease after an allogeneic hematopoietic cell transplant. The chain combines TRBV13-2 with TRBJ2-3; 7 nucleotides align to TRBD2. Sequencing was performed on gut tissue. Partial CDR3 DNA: TGTGCCAGCGGTGATCCTGGGGGTAGTGCAGAAACGCTGTAT. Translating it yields CASGDPGGSAETLY. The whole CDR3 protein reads CASGDPGGSAETLYF.